Listed here are 30 T cell receptor beta chains from one sample, sequenced in a study of cytomegalovirus exposure and HLA in healthy donors. PCR primers comprised 60 Vbeta and 13 Jbeta primers. Generated by immunoSEQ multiplex PCR, the TCRdb table keeps only in-frame clones and is missing some. The sample lists 100,000 to 120,000 clones, 60% to 85% occurring once. The sample comprised PBMCs. The source of these receptors is a woman aged 55 to 70 in good health and CMV-seropositive.

The chain recombines TRBV5-1 with TRBJ2-3; TRBD2 aligns across 14 bases. This CDR3 region has 18 residues. The V and J ends lost 4 bases and 3 bases, in that order; junction bases with no gene match: 10. Germline V gene lookup returns CDR1 SGHRS and CDR2 YFSETQ. The CDR3 here is CASSGGTSGSMGTDTQYF. In DNA, the CDR3 is TGCGCCAGCAGCGGGGGGACTAGCGGGAGCATGGGGACAGATACGCAGTATTTT.

This clone was seen more than once but under ten times. This chain links TRBV29-1 with TRBJ2-1, with a weak D call TRBD1 (6 bases). CDR3 length: 13 residues. With 7 bases removed from V and 7 bases from J, the gap between germline ends came to 17 bases. Germline V gives CDR1 SQVTM, CDR2 ANQGSEA. As DNA, the CDR3 is TGCAGCGCAACTACGGGACAAAGAAATGAGCAGTTCTTC. Translated: CSATTGQRNEQFF.

The chain uses TRBV7-8 and TRBJ2-5, with D possibly matching TRBD1 (7 bases). The DNA end favors TRBJ2-7, so the J call may be wrong. This CDR3 has 16 amino acids. Germline-derived CDR1 and CDR2 are SGHVS and FQNEAQ. The DNA of the CDR3 is TGTGCCAGCAGCCCCAGGGGGGCAGGTAAAATCTACGAGCAGTACTTC. Residues: CASSPRGAGKIYEQYF.

V and J are TRBV5-1 and TRBJ2-1; 11 bases are shared with TRBD2. Germline V gives CDR1 SGHRS, CDR2 YFSETQ. V gave up 1 base and J gave up 7 bases; unmatched junction bases: 1. This CDR3 spans 14 amino acids. The CDR3 nucleotides are TGCGCCAGCAGCTTGACTAGCGGGAGTAATGAGCAGTTCTTC. Protein: CASSLTSGSNEQFF.

This chain uses TRBV5-1 with TRBJ1-2, with 9 bases identical to TRBD1. Germline values: CDR1 SGHRS, CDR2 YFSETQ. The ends lost 5 bases at V and 4 bases at J; junction bases unmatched: 9. The CDR3 contains 15 residues. The CDR3 region is CASSPTGGQIYGYTF. The CDR3 DNA follows: TGCGCCAGCAGTCCTACAGGGGGCCAGATCTATGGCTACACCTTC. The complete variable domain, with remaining parts taken from reference TRBV5-1 and TRBJ1-2, reads KAGVTQTPRYLIKTRGQQVTLSCSPISGHRSVSWYQQTPGQGLQFLFEYFSETQRNKGNFPGRFSGRQFSNSRSEMNVSTLELGDSALYLCASSPTGGQIYGYTFGSGTRLTVV.

This clone has just a few counts. V usage is TRBV10-3 and J usage is TRBJ1-2; 7 nucleotides match TRBD1. The CDR3 loop spans 12 amino acids. Germline V gene sequence: CDR1 ENHRY, CDR2 SYGVKD. Germline trimming cut 8 bases from V and 4 bases from J; bases unmatched to any gene: 4. CDR3 amino acids: CAILTGTYGYTF. The DNA of the CDR3 is TGTGCCATCCTGACAGGGACCTATGGCTACACCTTC.

The CDR3 nucleotides read TGCGCCAGCAGCTTCGACAGGAACACCGGGGAGCTGTTTTTT. It codes for CASSFDRNTGELFF. This chain uses TRBV5-1 with TRBJ2-2, with D possibly matching TRBD1 (5 bases). This CDR3 contains 14 residues. Germline V gene lookup returns CDR1 SGHRS and CDR2 YFSETQ. V dropped 2 bases and J dropped 1 base, with 6 bases sitting between them.

This sequence joins TRBV5-1 and TRBJ1-4; D is undetermined. CDR3 length: 15 residues. CDR1 is SGHRS and CDR2 is YFSETQ in the germline V gene. The V and J ends lost 0 bases and 7 bases respectively, with 13 bases between them. The CDR3 DNA reads as TGCGCCAGCAGCTTGGAGGGCAGCGGAGGTGAAAAACTGTTTTTT. Translation gives CASSLEGSGGEKLFF.

This rearrangement joins TRBV28 to TRBJ1-6, with D uncertain. The CDR3 spans 14 residues. From germline, CDR1 is MDHEN and CDR2 SYDVKM. Trimming left V 6 bases short and J 0 bases short, with 6 bases between. CDR3 residues: CASSRSSYNSPLHF. The CDR3 nucleotides are TGTGCCAGCAGCCGTAGCTCCTATAATTCACCCCTCCACTTT.

V gene TRBV28 combines with J gene TRBJ1-4; 10 bases fit TRBD1. The CDR3 length is 15 residues. Germline trimming cut 4 bases from V and 7 bases from J; bases unmatched to any gene: 6. Germline V gene data show CDR1 as MDHEN and CDR2 as SYDVKM. This chain's CDR3 is CASSSLTGGGEKLFF. CDR3 nucleotide sequence: TGTGCCAGCAGTTCCCTGACAGGGGGCGGTGAAAAACTGTTTTTT.

The chain has TRBV6-1 and TRBJ1-1, with 7 bases identical to TRBD1. CDR3 size: 14 residues. J lost 2 bases, V lost 4 bases, and 4 bases had no gene match. Germline V gives CDR1 MNHNS, CDR2 SASEGT. DNA of the CDR3: TGTGCCAGCAGTGCGGGACAGACTAACACTGAAGCTTTCTTT. Its translation: CASSAGQTNTEAFF.

Here the CDR3 reads CAWSVGTEAFF. DNA of the CDR3: TGTGCCTGGAGTGTCGGCACTGAAGCTTTCTTT. The chain carries TRBV30 and TRBJ1-1; the D is unclear. The CDR3 extends over 11 amino acids. In germline, CDR1 is GTSNPN, CDR2 SVGIG (reference sequence). With 0 bases removed from V and 4 bases from J, the gap between germline ends came to 3 bases. Full variable domain (outside the CDR3, taken from reference TRBV30 and TRBJ1-1): SQTIHQWPATLVQPVGSPLSLECTVEGTSNPNLYWYRQAAGRGLQLLFYSVGIGQISSEVPQNLSASRPQDRQFILSSKKLLLSDSGFYLCAWSVGTEAFFGQGTRLTVV.

The J gene is TRBJ2-3, the V gene TRBV5-1, with D possibly matching TRBD2 (6 bases). This CDR3 is built from 14 residues. V was clipped by 2 bases and J by 4 bases, with 11 bases between them. Germline assignment: CDR1 SGHRS and CDR2 YFSETQ. Here the CDR3 DNA reads TGCGCCAGCAGCTTTCTGGAGGGTTCAGATACGCAGTATTTT. Its translation: CASSFLEGSDTQYF.

This clone was detected only once. The chain joins TRBV5-1 to TRBJ1-1; TRBD1 aligns across 11 bases. In germline, CDR1 is SGHRS, CDR2 YFSETQ. This CDR3 is 16 amino acids long. With 0 bases clipped from V and 1 base from J, the junction kept 2 bases outside the gene matches. The CDR3 loop is CASSLGDRGTNTEAFF. CDR3 nucleotides: TGCGCCAGCAGCTTGGGGGACAGGGGGACGAACACTGAAGCTTTCTTT. Supplemented by reference TRBV5-1 and TRBJ1-1, the full variable domain reads KAGVTQTPRYLIKTRGQQVTLSCSPISGHRSVSWYQQTPGQGLQFLFEYFSETQRNKGNFPGRFSGRQFSNSRSEMNVSTLELGDSALYLCASSLGDRGTNTEAFFGQGTRLTVV.

The V and J genes are TRBV19 and TRBJ2-5, with 9 bases fitting TRBD1. Germline V gene lookup returns CDR1 LNHDA and CDR2 SQIVND (reference sequence). CDR3 length: 15 amino acids. V was clipped by 6 bases and J by 6 bases; unmatched bases: 11. The CDR3 spells CASSRPQGAGKTQYF. The CDR3 region has the DNA TGTGCCAGTAGCCGCCCACAGGGGGCCGGAAAGACCCAGTACTTC. Full variable domain (missing parts from reference TRBV19 and TRBJ2-5): DGGITQSPKYLFRKEGQNVTLSCEQNLNHDAMYWYRQDPGQGLRLIYYSQIVNDFQKGDIAEGYSVSREKKESFPLTVTSAQKNPTAFYLCASSRPQGAGKTQYFGPGTRLLVL.

J is TRBJ1-2 and V is TRBV2; 9 bases line up with TRBD1. Germline CDR1 reads SNHLY; CDR2 reads FYNNEI. The CDR3 spans 13 residues. The V and J ends lost 5 bases and 8 bases, in that order; junction bases with no gene match: 6. The CDR3 coding sequence is TGTGCCAGCAGTCGGGACAGGGAGAGCGGCTACACCTTC. It specifies CASSRDRESGYTF.

V is TRBV6-6 and J is TRBJ1-5; TRBD1 matches 10 bases. J lost 6 bases, V lost 6 bases, and 11 bases had no gene match. The CDR3 totals 16 residues. Germline values: CDR1 MNHNY, CDR2 SVGAGI (reference sequence). CDR3 sequence: CASSLPGQGIAQPQHF. DNA of the CDR3: TGTGCCAGCAGCCTCCCGGGACAGGGGATAGCTCAGCCCCAGCATTTT.

This chain uses TRBV6-5 with TRBJ1-6; D remains ambiguous. The V end lost 7 bases, the J end lost 5 bases, and 6 bases lay between the germline ends. This CDR3 is 12 amino acids long. In germline, CDR1 is MNHEY, CDR2 SVGAGI. Here the CDR3 reads CASTQNNSPLHF. For the CDR3, the DNA is TGTGCCAGCACCCAGAATAATTCACCCCTCCACTTT.

Only a few counts were recorded for this clone. This rearrangement joins TRBV6-6 to TRBJ2-3; 8 bases agree with TRBD1. V shed 6 bases and J 4 bases; nucleotides not matched to a gene: 9. This CDR3 comprises 15 residues. Germline V gene sequence: CDR1 MNHNY, CDR2 SVGAGI (reference sequence). The CDR3 protein is CASRKSGQGADTQYF. The CDR3 region has the DNA TGTGCCAGCAGGAAATCAGGACAGGGTGCAGATACGCAGTATTTT.

This clone was picked up one time. The V gene is TRBV28, the J gene TRBJ1-4; perhaps TRBD1 as D (5 bases). This CDR3 is built from 16 residues. CDR1 is MDHEN and CDR2 is SYDVKM in the germline V gene. The germline V and J ends were trimmed by 5 bases and 0 bases, with 13 bases remaining between them. CDR3: CASSDSWTTTNEKLFF. CDR3 DNA sequence: TGTGCCAGCAGTGACAGCTGGACAACAACTAATGAAAAACTGTTTTTT.

V is TRBV11-2 and J is TRBJ2-7; perhaps TRBD2 as D (6 bases). Trimming cost V 7 bases and J 1 base, with 17 bases left between them. CDR3 length: 15 residues. Germline CDR1 SGHAT, CDR2 FQNNGV. In nucleotides, the CDR3 is TGTGCCAGCACCCTGGAGGGTAGGGCGTCCTACGAGCAGTACTTC. Its translation is CASTLEGRASYEQYF.

This clone was detected only a few times. The chain carries TRBV7-9 and TRBJ2-7; D not certain. The germline V and J ends were trimmed by 4 bases and 3 bases, with 4 bases remaining between them. CDR3 length equals 11 residues. From germline, CDR1 is SEHNR and CDR2 FQNEAQ (reference sequence). The CDR3 region is CASSSYYEQYF. The DNA of the CDR3 is TGTGCCAGCAGCTCGTACTACGAGCAGTACTTC.

This chain connects TRBV4-1 to TRBJ1-2, with 9 bases identical to TRBD1. Germline lookup yields CDR1 MGHRA and CDR2 YSYEKL. J lost 12 bases, V lost 0 bases, and 11 bases had no gene match. The CDR3 length is 15 residues. The CDR3 here is CASSQDSGTGIIDTF. Here the CDR3 DNA reads TGCGCCAGCAGCCAAGATTCGGGGACAGGGATAATCGACACCTTC.

The chain uses TRBV7-3 and TRBJ2-5; tentative D call: TRBD2 (6 bases). V shed 2 bases and J shed 5 bases, with 15 bases lying between them. Germline values: CDR1 SGHTA, CDR2 FQGTGA. The CDR3 loop spans 15 amino acids. In nucleotides, the CDR3 is TGTGCCAGCAGCTTATTGCCCCGGGAGTTGGAGACCCAGTACTTC. It encodes CASSLLPRELETQYF.

This chain links TRBV11-2 with TRBJ2-1; the match to TRBD2 covers 11 bases. Germline V gene lookup returns CDR1 SGHAT and CDR2 FQNNGV. J was trimmed by 3 bases and V by 5 bases; bases with no gene match: 6. The length of the CDR3 is 16 residues. The CDR3 here is CASSHLGTSGYNEQFF. The DNA of the CDR3 is TGTGCCAGCAGCCATCTCGGGACTAGCGGCTACAATGAGCAGTTCTTC.

The genes are TRBV4-1 and TRBJ1-2; TRBD1 matches at 9 bases. The length of the CDR3 is 17 residues. Losses at the gene ends were 0 bases for V and 5 bases for J; bases not matched to a gene: 10. CDR1 is MGHRA, CDR2 YSYEKL, per germline. CDR3 in amino acids: CASSQDKSGTGWYGYTF. DNA for the CDR3: TGCGCCAGCAGCCAAGATAAGTCGGGGACAGGGTGGTATGGCTACACCTTC.

The CDR3 spells CASSFNPGQGTEAFF. CDR3 bases: TGTGCCAGCAGCTTTAACCCGGGACAGGGGACTGAAGCTTTCTTT. This chain links TRBV11-2 with TRBJ1-1; 10 bases agree with TRBD1. Germline V gene data show CDR1 as SGHAT and CDR2 as FQNNGV. This CDR3 spans 15 amino acids. The junction had 6 bases not matched to a gene; V was cut back by 3 bases and J by 5 bases.

Here the CDR3 reads CASSKQFFSYEQYF. DNA for the CDR3: TGTGCCAGCAGCAAACAGTTTTTCTCCTACGAGCAGTACTTC. V and J are TRBV27 and TRBJ2-7; D remains unclear. V gave up 6 bases and J gave up 0 bases, with 12 bases separating them. The CDR3 runs 14 residues. The germline V gene encodes CDR1 MNHEY and CDR2 SMNVEV (reference sequence).

The gene calls are TRBV5-4 and TRBJ2-1, with 9 bases identical to TRBD1. Germline V gives CDR1 SGHNT, CDR2 YYREEE (reference sequence). J gave up 2 bases and V 1 base, and 1 base lay outside the gene matches. The CDR3 is made up of 15 amino acids. CDR3 nucleotides: TGTGCCAGCAGCTTGACAGGGGGCGCCTACAATGAGCAGTTCTTC. Translated, it gives CASSLTGGAYNEQFF.

This chain links TRBV4-2 with TRBJ2-3, with D perhaps matching TRBD2 (6 bases). The CDR3 spans 16 residues. CDR1 and CDR2 from the germline V gene are LGHNA and YNFKEQ. The V end lost 0 bases, the J end lost 9 bases, and 19 bases lay between the germline ends. CDR3 residues: CASSQDRTEGGTTQYF. CDR3 nucleotide sequence: TGTGCCAGCAGCCAAGATCGGACGGAAGGCGGGACCACGCAGTATTTT.